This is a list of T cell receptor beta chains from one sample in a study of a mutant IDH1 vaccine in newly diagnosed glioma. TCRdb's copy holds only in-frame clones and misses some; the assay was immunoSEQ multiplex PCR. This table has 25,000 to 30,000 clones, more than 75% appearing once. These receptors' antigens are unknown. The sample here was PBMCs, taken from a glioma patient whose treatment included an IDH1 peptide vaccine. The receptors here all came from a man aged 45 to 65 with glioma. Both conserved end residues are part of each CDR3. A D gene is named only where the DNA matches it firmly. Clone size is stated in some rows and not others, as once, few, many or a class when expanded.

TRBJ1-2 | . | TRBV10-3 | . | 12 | TGTGCCATCAGTGAAACTAACTATGGCTACACCTTC | CAISETNYGYTF
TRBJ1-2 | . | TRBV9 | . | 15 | TGTGCCAGCAGCGCGTGGGGTGCCGCGAACTATGGCTACACCTTC | CASSAWGAANYGYTF
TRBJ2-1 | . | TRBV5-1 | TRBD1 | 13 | TGCGCCAGCAGCAAAGGACAGGGGTATGAGCAGTTCTTC | CASSKGQGYEQFF
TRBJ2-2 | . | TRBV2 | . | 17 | TGTGCCAGCAGTGGCCCCCTAGCGTCCGCGAACACCGGGGAGCTGTTTTTT | CASSGPLASANTGELFF
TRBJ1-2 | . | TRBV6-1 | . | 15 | TGTGCCAGCAGTGAACCGGCCAGGGCTAACTATGGCTACACCTTC | CASSEPARANYGYTF
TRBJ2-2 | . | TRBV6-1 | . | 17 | TGTGCCAGCAGTGAAAAAGGGTACCCCTGGGACACCGGGGAGCTGTTTTTT | CASSEKGYPWDTGELFF
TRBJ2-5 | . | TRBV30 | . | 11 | TGTGCCTGGAGTCCGCGGGAGACCCAGTACTTC | CAWSPRETQYF
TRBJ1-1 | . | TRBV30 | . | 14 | TGTGCCTGGAGTTGGGAGAGCACGAACACTGAAGCTTTCTTT | CAWSWESTNTEAFF
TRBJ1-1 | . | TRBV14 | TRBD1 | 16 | TGTGCCAGCAGCCAAGACAGGGGGTGGGGAGGAACTGAAGCTTTCTTT | CASSQDRGWGGTEAFF
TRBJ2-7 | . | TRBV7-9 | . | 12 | TGTGCCAGCAGTTTTATAGCAGGCGAGCAGTACTTC | CASSFIAGEQYF
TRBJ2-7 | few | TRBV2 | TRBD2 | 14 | TGTGCCGCTACCAGGACTAGCGGCTCCTACGAGCAGTACTTC | CAATRTSGSYEQYF
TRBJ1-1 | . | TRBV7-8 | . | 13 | TGTGCCAGCAGCCGGGACACAAACACTGAAGCTTTCTTT | CASSRDTNTEAFF
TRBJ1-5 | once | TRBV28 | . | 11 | TGTGCCAGCAGTCTTGTGGAGCCCCAGCATTTT | CASSLVEPQHF
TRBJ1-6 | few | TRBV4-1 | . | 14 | TGCGCCAGCAGCCAACTGGGATGGAATTCACCCCTCCACTTT | CASSQLGWNSPLHF
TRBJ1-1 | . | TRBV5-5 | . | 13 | TGTGCCAGCAGCTTGGATCTGAACACTGAAGCTTTCTTT | CASSLDLNTEAFF
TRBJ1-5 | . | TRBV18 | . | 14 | TGTGCCAGCTCACTGGCCCTGGGGTATCAGCCCCAGCATTTT | CASSLALGYQPQHF
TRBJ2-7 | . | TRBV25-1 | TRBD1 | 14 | TGTGCCAGCAATTCCGAACAGGGGGCTTACGAGCAGTACTTC | CASNSEQGAYEQYF
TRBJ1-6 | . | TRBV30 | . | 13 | TGTGCCTGGAGTGCGGGTGGACGGCCACCCCTCCACTTT | CAWSAGGRPPLHF
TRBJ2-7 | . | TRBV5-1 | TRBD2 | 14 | TGCGCCAGCAGGCCTAGCGGGGGGTTCGACGAGCAGTACTTC | CASRPSGGFDEQYF
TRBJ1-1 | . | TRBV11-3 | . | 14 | TGTGCCAGCAGCTTAGACGTGAAGGGCAATGAAGCTTTCTTT | CASSLDVKGNEAFF
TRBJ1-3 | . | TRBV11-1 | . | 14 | TGTGCCAGCAGCTTAGCGAACTCTGGAAACACCATATATTTT | CASSLANSGNTIYF
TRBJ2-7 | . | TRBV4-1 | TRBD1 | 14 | TGCGCCAGCAGCCAAGGGACAGGGCTCTACGAGCAGTACTTC | CASSQGTGLYEQYF
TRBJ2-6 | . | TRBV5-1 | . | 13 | TGCGCCAGCAGCTTACGACCACTCGACGTCCTGACTTTC | CASSLRPLDVLTF
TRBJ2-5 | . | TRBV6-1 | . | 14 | TGTGCCAGCACTCAAAGGGGCAGGGGAGAGACCCAGTACTTC | CASTQRGRGETQYF
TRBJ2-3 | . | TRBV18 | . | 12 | TGTGCCAGCTCAGGTTTTACAGATACGCAGTATTTT | CASSGFTDTQYF
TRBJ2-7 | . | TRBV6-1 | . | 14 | TGTGCCAGCGGGATGAGCAGCCGTTCGCGCGAGCAGTACTTC | CASGMSSRSREQYF
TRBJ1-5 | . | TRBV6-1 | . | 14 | TGTGCCAGCAGTGAAAGCTCCCAAAATCAGCCCCAGCATTTT | CASSESSQNQPQHF
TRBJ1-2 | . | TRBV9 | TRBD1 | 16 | TGTGCCAGCAGCGTTACTCTGGACAGGGGTCGAAACGGCTACACCTTC | CASSVTLDRGRNGYTF
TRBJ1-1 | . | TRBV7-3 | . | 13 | TGTGCCAGCAGCCCTGGACAGATAACTGAAGCTTTCTTT | CASSPGQITEAFF
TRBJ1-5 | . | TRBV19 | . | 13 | TGTGCCAGTAGTATGAAACCGGGTCAGCCCCAGCATTTT | CASSMKPGQPQHF
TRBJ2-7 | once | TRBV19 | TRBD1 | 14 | TGTGCCAGTAGCCGCCGGGACAGGCGCTACGAGCAGTACTTC | CASSRRDRRYEQYF
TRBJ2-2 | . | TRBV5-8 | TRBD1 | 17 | TGTGCCAGCAGCGCATGGCCGGGGACAGGGGGCGCGGGGGAGCTGTTTTTT | CASSAWPGTGGAGELFF
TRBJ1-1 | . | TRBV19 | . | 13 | TGTGCCAGTAAAACCCAGGGAAAAACTGAAGCTTTCTTT | CASKTQGKTEAFF
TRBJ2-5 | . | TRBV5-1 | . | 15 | TGCGCCAGCAGCTTGGGTCCTCCCGCGGTAGAGACCCAGTACTTC | CASSLGPPAVETQYF